Presented here are 11 T cell receptor beta chains from one specimen sequenced in a study of cytomegalovirus exposure and HLA in healthy donors. Amplification used 60 Vbeta primers and 13 Jbeta primers. Using immunoSEQ multiplex PCR, the repertoire was profiled, and TCRdb retains in-frame clones only, with some absent. This table holds 18,000 or so clones, around 75% found once. Sequencing was performed on PBMCs. The receptors originated from a man aged 18 to 29 in good health and CMV-seronegative.

CDR3 in DNA: TGTGCCAGCAGCTTGGCCCGGGACAACTACAATCAGCCCCAGCATTTT. This gives the protein CASSLARDNYNQPQHF. The chain combines TRBV5-6 with TRBJ1-5, with a possible D match to TRBD1 (6 bases). This CDR3 region has 16 residues. The ends were cut back, 0 bases at V and 3 bases at J, with 13 bases in the middle. The V gene's germline CDR1 is SGHDT and CDR2 YYEEEE.

This clone was observed a single time. The chain has TRBV4-2 and TRBJ1-5; D is unresolved. Trimming removed 2 bases at V and 1 base at J, with 9 bases between. The germline CDR1 and CDR2 sequences are LGHNA and YNFKEQ. The CDR3 extends over 15 amino acids. CDR3: CASSQTLGSNQPQHF. CDR3 bases: TGTGCCAGCAGCCAAACCCTCGGGAGCAATCAGCCCCAGCATTTT.

In its sample, this clone is large. CDR3 residues: CASSFGTKYNEQFF. Written as DNA, the CDR3 is TGTGCCAGCAGCTTCGGGACTAAGTACAATGAGCAGTTCTTC. This chain joins TRBV5-6 and TRBJ2-1, with TRBD2 identical over 7 bases. There are 14 residues in the CDR3. V was pared by 2 bases and J by 4 bases, with 3 bases of the junction left unmatched. The germline V gene encodes CDR1 SGHDT and CDR2 YYEEEE.

This chain uses TRBV5-1 with TRBJ1-2; D is ambiguous. CDR3 size: 15 residues. V lost 0 bases, J lost 4 bases, and 13 bases lay in between. The germline V gene encodes CDR1 SGHRS and CDR2 YFSETQ. The CDR3 sequence: CASSLVGQASYGYTF. CDR3 nucleotide sequence: TGCGCCAGCAGCTTGGTTGGGCAGGCATCCTATGGCTACACCTTC.

The chain employs TRBV4-2 and TRBJ1-2; a weak D match, TRBD1 (6 bases). Germline V CDR1 and CDR2: LGHNA, YNFKEQ. V was shortened by 5 bases and J by 4 bases, with 17 bases between the two germline ends. This CDR3 is built from 15 residues. The CDR3 DNA reads TGTGCCAGCAGCAGCCGGGACGAGGGGGTCTATGGCTACACCTTC. Translated: CASSSRDEGVYGYTF.

The chain is built from TRBV30 and TRBJ1-4, with 7 bases fitting TRBD1. The CDR3 extends over 14 amino acids. Germline V gene data show CDR1 as GTSNPN and CDR2 as SVGIG (reference sequence). The V gene end was trimmed by 5 bases and the J gene end by 2 bases; junction bases not matched to a gene: 5. The CDR3: CAWGDRGTNEKLFF. The CDR3 coding sequence is TGTGCCTGGGGGGACAGAGGGACTAATGAAAAACTGTTTTTT.

The V call is TRBV29-1, the J call TRBJ1-1; D not resolved. Germline CDR1 is SQVTM and CDR2 is ANQGSEA. V gave up 6 bases and J gave up 1 base, with 15 bases separating them. The CDR3 length is 14 residues. The CDR3 region is CSVLGLMRNTEAFF. The CDR3 nucleotides are TGCAGCGTGCTAGGCTTGATGCGGAACACTGAAGCTTTCTTT.

This clone was seen a single time. The chain uses TRBV5-6 and TRBJ1-2, with D maybe TRBD1 (5 bases). Trimming removed 3 bases from V and 4 bases from J, with 19 bases in between. The germline gives CDR1 SGHDT, CDR2 YYEEEE. The CDR3 sequence is 16 residues long. CDR3 amino acids: CASSWDLLQPSYGYTF. Here the CDR3 DNA reads TGTGCCAGCAGCTGGGACTTACTTCAGCCTAGCTATGGCTACACCTTC.

The chain couples TRBV30 to TRBJ1-5; 8 bases line up with TRBD1. Germline loops: CDR1 GTSNPN, CDR2 SVGIG (reference sequence). This CDR3 region has 15 residues. The V segment lost 5 bases and the J segment 1 base; nucleotides outside the gene matches: 7. DNA of the CDR3: TGTGCCTGGGCCCCAACAGGGGGGAGCAATCAGCCCCAGCATTTT. Its protein is CAWAPTGGSNQPQHF.

The chain employs TRBV2 and TRBJ1-1; D remains unclear. The germline gives CDR1 SNHLY, CDR2 FYNNEI. The CDR3 consists of 13 residues. V dropped 1 base and J dropped 5 bases, with 8 bases sitting between them. The CDR3 protein is CASSEEQRTEAFF. The CDR3 nucleotides read TGTGCCAGCAGTGAAGAGCAGAGGACTGAAGCTTTCTTT. The full variable domain, completed using reference TRBV2 and TRBJ1-1, is EPEVTQTPSHQVTQMGQEVILRCVPISNHLYFYWYRQILGQKVEFLVSFYNNEISEKSEIFDDQFSVERPDGSNFTLKIRSTKLEDSAMYFCASSEEQRTEAFFGQGTRLTVV.

The V gene is TRBV30, the J gene TRBJ2-3; 12 bases align to TRBD2. From germline, CDR1 is GTSNPN and CDR2 SVGIG (reference sequence). This CDR3 spans 13 amino acids. The junction had 5 bases not matched to a gene; V was cut back by 1 base and J by 12 bases. Here the CDR3 reads CAWSESSGRAQYF. The CDR3 coding sequence is TGTGCCTGGAGTGAGTCTAGCGGGAGGGCCCAGTATTTT.